This record looks at one T cell receptor (beta chain) sequence and its context. Profiling relied on immunoSEQ multiplex PCR, and the TCRdb table lists in-frame clones only, not all of them. The sample comprises under 600,000 clones, around 81% of which are singletons, and 12% rests with the top ten. Looked up from germline, CDR1 is SGHAT and CDR2 is FQNNGV. V trimming: 5 bases; J trimming: 5 bases; junction bases outside the gene matches: 13. The CDR3 totals 16 residues. This sample stems from a study of shared clonotypes between healthy human individuals. The receptor was derived from a woman aged 40 to 49 in good health. Some clones in this sample may be carry-over from other donors' samples. J is TRBJ2-5 and V is TRBV11-2; 8 positions match TRBD2. Input material: PBMCs. The CDR3 DNA reads TGTGCCAGCAGCCCAAATGGGCTAGCGGGTAGGGAGACCCAGTACTTC. This encodes CASSPNGLAGRETQYF.